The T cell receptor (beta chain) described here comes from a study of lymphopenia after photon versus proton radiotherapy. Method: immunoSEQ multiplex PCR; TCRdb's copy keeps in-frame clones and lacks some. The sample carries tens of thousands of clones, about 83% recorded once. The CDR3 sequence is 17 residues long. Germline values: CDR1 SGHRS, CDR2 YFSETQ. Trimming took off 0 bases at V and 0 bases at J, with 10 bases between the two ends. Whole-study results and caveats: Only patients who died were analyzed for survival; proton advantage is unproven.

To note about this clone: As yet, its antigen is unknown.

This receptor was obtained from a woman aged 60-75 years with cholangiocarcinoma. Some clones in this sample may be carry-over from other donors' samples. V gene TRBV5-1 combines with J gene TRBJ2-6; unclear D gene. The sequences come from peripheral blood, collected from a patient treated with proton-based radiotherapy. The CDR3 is CASSLGGLTSGANVLTF. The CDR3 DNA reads TGCGCCAGCAGCTTGGGTGGGCTGACCTCTGGGGCCAACGTCCTGACTTTC.